The rows below give T cell receptor beta chains drawn from one sample of a study of cytomegalovirus exposure and HLA in healthy donors. Using immunoSEQ multiplex PCR, the repertoire was profiled, and TCRdb retains in-frame clones only, with some absent. The table lists some 98,000 clones, roughly 90% of them singletons. Sequenced: PBMCs. The receptors derive from a man between 18 and 29 years old in good health and CMV-seropositive. CDR3s include the opening cysteine and the closing phenylalanine or tryptophan. D genes are given only for firm matches. Clone size appears in some rows only: once, few, many, or a class for an expanded clone.

cdr3_length: 15
clone_size: NA
v_call: TRBV9
j_call: TRBJ2-7
d_call: NA
cdr3_nt: TGTGCCAGCAGCGTAGGGAGCAGGGGTATCGTCGAGCAGTACTTC
cdr3_aa: CASSVGSRGIVEQYF

cdr3_length: 17
clone_size: NA
v_call: TRBV15
j_call: TRBJ2-5
d_call: TRBD2
cdr3_nt: TGTGCCACCAGTAAGACGCCCGGGGGGGCACCGGGGGAGACCCAGTACTTC
cdr3_aa: CATSKTPGGAPGETQYF

cdr3_length: 14
clone_size: once
v_call: TRBV10-2
j_call: TRBJ2-7
d_call: NA
cdr3_nt: TGCGCCAGCAGAAGCGGGACAGGCTCCTACGAGCAGTACTTC
cdr3_aa: CASRSGTGSYEQYF

cdr3_length: 18
clone_size: few
v_call: TRBV7-6
j_call: TRBJ1-2
d_call: TRBD1
cdr3_nt: TGTGCCAGCAGCTTATGGTCGCCGGGACAGGGGGCGTCTGCTGGCTACACCTTC
cdr3_aa: CASSLWSPGQGASAGYTF

cdr3_length: 12
clone_size: NA
v_call: TRBV2
j_call: TRBJ2-1
d_call: NA
cdr3_nt: TGTGCCAGCAGTGTCGAAGGGGGTGAGCAGTTCTTC
cdr3_aa: CASSVEGGEQFF

cdr3_length: 16
clone_size: NA
v_call: TRBV9
j_call: TRBJ1-6
d_call: TRBD1
cdr3_nt: TGTGCCAGCAGCGTATCCCCAGGACAGGGTGTTTCACCCCTCCACTTT
cdr3_aa: CASSVSPGQGVSPLHF

cdr3_length: 14
clone_size: NA
v_call: TRBV5-1
j_call: TRBJ2-7
d_call: NA
cdr3_nt: TGCGCCAGCAGCTCAGGCCCGGCGTCCTACGAGCAGTACTTC
cdr3_aa: CASSSGPASYEQYF

cdr3_length: 15
clone_size: few
v_call: TRBV7-8
j_call: TRBJ1-6
d_call: NA
cdr3_nt: TGTGCCAGCACCCCGATCGGGGTTGGTAATTCACCCCTCCACTTT
cdr3_aa: CASTPIGVGNSPLHF

cdr3_length: 15
clone_size: NA
v_call: TRBV7-3
j_call: TRBJ2-3
d_call: TRBD2
cdr3_nt: TGTGCCAGCAGCTTTGGCGGGGGGGCAGGAGATACGCAGTATTTT
cdr3_aa: CASSFGGGAGDTQYF

cdr3_length: 13
clone_size: NA
v_call: TRBV11-2
j_call: TRBJ1-3
d_call: NA
cdr3_nt: TGTGCCAGCAGCTTATATCCTGGAAACACCATATATTTT
cdr3_aa: CASSLYPGNTIYF

cdr3_length: 16
clone_size: NA
v_call: TRBV5-6
j_call: TRBJ2-5
d_call: TRBD2
cdr3_nt: TGTGCCAGCAGCTTAGTGGTCACTACGGGGGGGGAGACCCAGTACTTC
cdr3_aa: CASSLVVTTGGETQYF

cdr3_length: 14
clone_size: NA
v_call: TRBV7-3
j_call: TRBJ1-1
d_call: TRBD1
cdr3_nt: TGTGCCAGCAGGAAACGGGACAGGGACACTGAAGCTTTCTTT
cdr3_aa: CASRKRDRDTEAFF

cdr3_length: 14
clone_size: NA
v_call: TRBV6-1
j_call: TRBJ2-1
d_call: TRBD1
cdr3_nt: TGTGCCAGCAGTGCGACAGGGGGCATCAATGAGCAGTTCTTC
cdr3_aa: CASSATGGINEQFF

cdr3_length: 15
clone_size: NA
v_call: TRBV27
j_call: TRBJ2-5
d_call: NA
cdr3_nt: TGTGCCAGCAGTTTATCTGGTAGAGGGATGGAGACCCAGTACTTC
cdr3_aa: CASSLSGRGMETQYF

cdr3_length: 15
clone_size: NA
v_call: TRBV4-1
j_call: TRBJ2-2
d_call: NA
cdr3_nt: TGCGCCAGCAGCCAAGATTATAGGGGCACCGGGGAGCTGTTTTTT
cdr3_aa: CASSQDYRGTGELFF

cdr3_length: 14
clone_size: NA
v_call: TRBV6-5
j_call: TRBJ2-1
d_call: NA
cdr3_nt: TGTGCCAGCAGTTACCGGGAGTCCTACAATGAGCAGTTCTTC
cdr3_aa: CASSYRESYNEQFF

cdr3_length: 12
clone_size: NA
v_call: TRBV28
j_call: TRBJ1-2
d_call: NA
cdr3_nt: TGTGCCAGCAGTTCATCCCACTATGGCTACACCTTC
cdr3_aa: CASSSSHYGYTF

cdr3_length: 16
clone_size: few
v_call: TRBV4-2
j_call: TRBJ1-4
d_call: NA
cdr3_nt: TGTGCCAGCAGCCAAGATCGACAGACCTTTAATGAAAAACTGTTTTTT
cdr3_aa: CASSQDRQTFNEKLFF

cdr3_length: 15
clone_size: once
v_call: TRBV19
j_call: TRBJ2-1
d_call: TRBD2
cdr3_nt: TGTGCCAGTACCATGACTAGCGGGCCTGGCAATGAGCAGTTCTTC
cdr3_aa: CASTMTSGPGNEQFF

cdr3_length: 13
clone_size: NA
v_call: TRBV9
j_call: TRBJ1-2
d_call: NA
cdr3_nt: TGTGCCAGCAGCGTAGTCGGGGTGAATGGCTACACCTTC
cdr3_aa: CASSVVGVNGYTF

cdr3_length: 15
clone_size: once
v_call: TRBV27
j_call: TRBJ2-5
d_call: TRBD2
cdr3_nt: TGTGCCAGCAGTTTCCGATCTAGCGGGATTGAGACCCAGTACTTC
cdr3_aa: CASSFRSSGIETQYF

cdr3_length: 15
clone_size: NA
v_call: TRBV25-1
j_call: TRBJ1-2
d_call: NA
cdr3_nt: TGTGCCAGCAGTGAAACCACCCCGGGGGGCTATGGCTACACCTTC
cdr3_aa: CASSETTPGGYGYTF

cdr3_length: 13
clone_size: once
v_call: TRBV5-4
j_call: TRBJ2-7
d_call: NA
cdr3_nt: TGTGCCAGCAGCCCAAGCTCAGGTTACGAGCAGTACTTC
cdr3_aa: CASSPSSGYEQYF

cdr3_length: 15
clone_size: few
v_call: TRBV7-2
j_call: TRBJ2-7
d_call: TRBD1
cdr3_nt: TGTGCCAGCAGCTACACCGGGACAGGGTCCTACGAGCAGTACTTC
cdr3_aa: CASSYTGTGSYEQYF

cdr3_length: 17
clone_size: once
v_call: TRBV4-1
j_call: TRBJ2-2
d_call: TRBD2
cdr3_nt: TGCGCCAGCAGCCAAGCCGTAGCGGGCCCGAACACCGGGGAGCTGTTTTTT
cdr3_aa: CASSQAVAGPNTGELFF

cdr3_length: 12
clone_size: NA
v_call: TRBV28
j_call: TRBJ2-1
d_call: NA
cdr3_nt: TGTGCCAGCAGTTCACGGGGCAATGAGCAGTTCTTC
cdr3_aa: CASSSRGNEQFF

cdr3_length: 16
clone_size: NA
v_call: TRBV9
j_call: TRBJ2-5
d_call: TRBD2
cdr3_nt: TGTGCCAGCAGCGTAGTGGCGGGGGGGCCGCGAGAGACCCAGTACTTC
cdr3_aa: CASSVVAGGPRETQYF

cdr3_length: 15
clone_size: NA
v_call: TRBV5-4
j_call: TRBJ1-4
d_call: NA
cdr3_nt: TGTGCCAGCAGCTTTCACAACGGGGCTAATGAAAAACTGTTTTTT
cdr3_aa: CASSFHNGANEKLFF

cdr3_length: 13
clone_size: NA
v_call: TRBV9
j_call: TRBJ2-2
d_call: NA
cdr3_nt: TGTGCCAGCAGCGTAGACAGCACCGGGGAGCTGTTTTTT
cdr3_aa: CASSVDSTGELFF

cdr3_length: 14
clone_size: NA
v_call: TRBV5-4
j_call: TRBJ2-5
d_call: NA
cdr3_nt: TGTGCCAGCAGATACGGACACCTACAAGAGACCCAGTACTTC
cdr3_aa: CASRYGHLQETQYF

cdr3_length: 14
clone_size: NA
v_call: TRBV5-4
j_call: TRBJ2-7
d_call: TRBD2
cdr3_nt: TGTGCCAGCAGCTTGGAGCGGGAGGGCCTCGAGCAGTACTTC
cdr3_aa: CASSLEREGLEQYF

cdr3_length: 16
clone_size: NA
v_call: TRBV7-8
j_call: TRBJ2-3
d_call: TRBD2
cdr3_nt: TGTGCCAGCAGCAATTCGGGGGGGGCAGGCGCAGATACGCAGTATTTT
cdr3_aa: CASSNSGGAGADTQYF

cdr3_length: 15
clone_size: NA
v_call: TRBV2
j_call: TRBJ2-4
d_call: NA
cdr3_nt: TGTGCCAGCACTACGGATGGGAGGGGGGGGAACATTCAGTACTTC
cdr3_aa: CASTTDGRGGNIQYF

cdr3_length: 15
clone_size: NA
v_call: TRBV19
j_call: TRBJ1-2
d_call: NA
cdr3_nt: TGTGCCAGTTCGGGAGACACAGATTCGAGGGTTGGCTACACCTTC
cdr3_aa: CASSGDTDSRVGYTF

cdr3_length: 15
clone_size: NA
v_call: TRBV5-4
j_call: TRBJ2-1
d_call: NA
cdr3_nt: TGTGCCAGCAGCTTGACTAGCACCTCCTACAATGAGCAGTTCTTC
cdr3_aa: CASSLTSTSYNEQFF

cdr3_length: 15
clone_size: NA
v_call: TRBV6-5
j_call: TRBJ2-7
d_call: NA
cdr3_nt: TGTGCCAGCAGTCGTGACTGGCGAGCGACCTACGAGCAGTACTTC
cdr3_aa: CASSRDWRATYEQYF

cdr3_length: 16
clone_size: NA
v_call: TRBV4-3
j_call: TRBJ2-2
d_call: TRBD1
cdr3_nt: TGCGCCAGCAGCCAAGGACAGGGAAGTGGCACCGGGGAGCTGTTTTTT
cdr3_aa: CASSQGQGSGTGELFF

cdr3_length: 14
clone_size: once
v_call: TRBV9
j_call: TRBJ2-2
d_call: NA
cdr3_nt: TGTGCCAGCAGCTCCTCCATGGCCAGCGGGGAGCTGTTTTTT
cdr3_aa: CASSSSMASGELFF

cdr3_length: 17
clone_size: NA
v_call: TRBV7-2
j_call: TRBJ1-5
d_call: NA
cdr3_nt: TGTGCCAGCAGCTTAGCCGGGGGAGCTCAGGGCAATCAGCCCCAGCATTTT
cdr3_aa: CASSLAGGAQGNQPQHF

cdr3_length: 13
clone_size: NA
v_call: TRBV4-2
j_call: TRBJ2-5
d_call: NA
cdr3_nt: TGTGCCAGCAGCCAAGAGGGCCCAGAGACCCAGTACTTC
cdr3_aa: CASSQEGPETQYF

cdr3_length: 13
clone_size: medium-sized
v_call: TRBV6-5
j_call: TRBJ2-7
d_call: NA
cdr3_nt: TGTGCCAGCAGTTACTCGAATCAGTACGAGCAGTACTTC
cdr3_aa: CASSYSNQYEQYF

cdr3_length: 15
clone_size: NA
v_call: TRBV5-1
j_call: TRBJ1-1
d_call: TRBD1
cdr3_nt: TGCGCCAGCAGCTTGGAAATTGGACAGGGCACTGAAGCTTTCTTT
cdr3_aa: CASSLEIGQGTEAFF

cdr3_length: 12
clone_size: few
v_call: TRBV11-3
j_call: TRBJ2-1
d_call: NA
cdr3_nt: TGTGCCAGCAGCACACACTACAATGAGCAGTTCTTC
cdr3_aa: CASSTHYNEQFF

cdr3_length: 15
clone_size: NA
v_call: TRBV29-1
j_call: TRBJ2-2
d_call: TRBD1
cdr3_nt: TGCAGCGCGACAGGGCCCTCCGCGAACACCGGGGAGCTGTTTTTT
cdr3_aa: CSATGPSANTGELFF

cdr3_length: 17
clone_size: NA
v_call: TRBV9
j_call: TRBJ2-1
d_call: TRBD2
cdr3_nt: TGTGCCAGCAGCGTAGCTCGACTAGCGGGAGATTGGAATGAGCAGTTCTTC
cdr3_aa: CASSVARLAGDWNEQFF

cdr3_length: 13
clone_size: once
v_call: TRBV19
j_call: TRBJ1-6
d_call: TRBD1
cdr3_nt: TGTGCCAGTAGTACTCAAGGACAGGCCCCCCTCCACTTT
cdr3_aa: CASSTQGQAPLHF

cdr3_length: 12
clone_size: NA
v_call: TRBV9
j_call: TRBJ2-7
d_call: NA
cdr3_nt: TGTGCCAGCAGCGCAGGGAACTACGAGCAGTACTTC
cdr3_aa: CASSAGNYEQYF

cdr3_length: 15
clone_size: NA
v_call: TRBV5-1
j_call: TRBJ1-3
d_call: NA
cdr3_nt: TGCGCCAGCCGACTTACAGGGTTGTCTGGAAACACCATATATTTT
cdr3_aa: CASRLTGLSGNTIYF

cdr3_length: 14
clone_size: few
v_call: TRBV10-1
j_call: TRBJ2-7
d_call: NA
cdr3_nt: TGCGCCAGCTGGCGACTAGTGTTGATCTACGAGCAGTACTTC
cdr3_aa: CASWRLVLIYEQYF

cdr3_length: 13
clone_size: NA
v_call: TRBV28
j_call: TRBJ1-2
d_call: NA
cdr3_nt: TGTGCCAGCAGTGGGGGGGATGTCGATGGCTACACCTTC
cdr3_aa: CASSGGDVDGYTF

cdr3_length: 13
clone_size: NA
v_call: TRBV7-3
j_call: TRBJ2-1
d_call: NA
cdr3_nt: TGTGCCAGCAGCTTCGCGGAGTTCAATGAGCAGTTCTTC
cdr3_aa: CASSFAEFNEQFF

cdr3_length: 14
clone_size: NA
v_call: TRBV21-1
j_call: TRBJ2-5
d_call: NA
cdr3_nt: TGTGCCAGCAGCAACGGACAGGTTGAAGAGACCCAGTACTTC
cdr3_aa: CASSNGQVEETQYF

cdr3_length: 17
clone_size: NA
v_call: TRBV19
j_call: TRBJ2-5
d_call: NA
cdr3_nt: TGTGCCAGTAGTATAGAGGCGGCGGGGTCGGCCCAAGAGACCCAGTACTTC
cdr3_aa: CASSIEAAGSAQETQYF

cdr3_length: 16
clone_size: NA
v_call: TRBV7-8
j_call: TRBJ2-3
d_call: NA
cdr3_nt: TGTGCCAGCAGCTTAGAATCGTGGCGGAGCACAGATACGCAGTATTTT
cdr3_aa: CASSLESWRSTDTQYF

cdr3_length: 13
clone_size: few
v_call: TRBV18
j_call: TRBJ1-2
d_call: NA
cdr3_nt: TGTGCCAGCTCACCGACAGATCGTGGAGGCTACACCTTC
cdr3_aa: CASSPTDRGGYTF

cdr3_length: 15
clone_size: NA
v_call: TRBV7-7
j_call: TRBJ2-3
d_call: TRBD2
cdr3_nt: TGTGCCAGCAGCCCCAGCGGGAGCTGGGGGGATACGCAGTATTTT
cdr3_aa: CASSPSGSWGDTQYF

cdr3_length: 14
clone_size: NA
v_call: TRBV6-5
j_call: TRBJ2-7
d_call: TRBD1
cdr3_nt: TGTGCCAGCAGCTTGACAGGGGGGTTCTACGAGCAGTACTTC
cdr3_aa: CASSLTGGFYEQYF

cdr3_length: 13
clone_size: NA
v_call: TRBV7-7
j_call: TRBJ2-7
d_call: TRBD2
cdr3_nt: TGTGCCAGCTCGAGGCTAGCGGGAGGCGAGCAGTACTTC
cdr3_aa: CASSRLAGGEQYF

cdr3_length: 13
clone_size: NA
v_call: TRBV29-1
j_call: TRBJ1-1
d_call: TRBD1
cdr3_nt: TGCAGCGTCTCGGGACAGGGTAACACTGAAGCTTTCTTT
cdr3_aa: CSVSGQGNTEAFF

cdr3_length: 14
clone_size: once
v_call: TRBV27
j_call: TRBJ1-2
d_call: NA
cdr3_nt: TGTGCCAGCAGTTGGGGGGGGCCAGGCTATGGCTACACCTTC
cdr3_aa: CASSWGGPGYGYTF